Listed below are T cell receptor beta chains from one sample, sequenced in a study of T cell responses to AZD1222 COVID-19 vaccine. Repertoires were generated with immunoSEQ multiplex PCR, while TCRdb's copy carries only in-frame clones and drops some. The table lists around 66,000 clones, roughly 78% of them singletons. The sequences come from peripheral blood, collected on day 0 of MenACWY control vaccination. Receptors originate from an adult in good health. The conserved cysteine and the conserved F or W are not part of the CDR3 here. A D gene is named only where the DNA matches it firmly.

TRBJ2-3 | 11 | NA | TRBV27 | ASSLYRRDTQY
TRBJ2-7 | 12 | TRBD1 | TRBV4-1 | ASSPGQGSYEQY
TRBJ2-2 | 14 | NA | TRBV27 | ATHPQGTANTGELF
TRBJ2-2 | 13 | NA | TRBV20-1 | SASEGGPYTGELF
TRBJ1-2 | 12 | NA | TRBV6-1 | ASSPALTSREGT
TRBJ1-1 | 13 | NA | TRBV28 | ASSLIFPGATEAF
TRBJ2-5 | 12 | NA | TRBV27 | ASSPTQSTGTQY
TRBJ1-1 | 10 | NA | TRBV6-6 | ASSFAGTEAF
TRBJ2-2 | 12 | NA | TRBV19 | ASSGQMNTGELF
TRBJ2-7 | 13 | TRBD2 | TRBV15 | ATSRGLAGAYEQY
TRBJ1-1 | 9 | NA | TRBV19 | ASRNPPEAF
TRBJ1-4 | 11 | NA | TRBV11-2 | ASSLWGNEKLF
TRBJ2-3 | 15 | NA | TRBV4-3 | ASSQEVGTPSTDTQY
TRBJ1-1 | 10 | NA | TRBV6-6 | ASSYSDTEAF
TRBJ2-1 | 13 | NA | TRBV19 | ASSPSRGLYNEQF
TRBJ2-1 | 14 | TRBD2 | TRBV11-2 | ASSLTGLAGMNEQF
TRBJ2-3 | 13 | TRBD1 | TRBV7-9 | ASSYRDRPTDTQY
TRBJ2-7 | 11 | TRBD1 | TRBV5-8 | ASSYDRGYEQY
TRBJ1-2 | 14 | NA | TRBV27 | ASSLSNRVGVGGYT
TRBJ2-1 | 15 | TRBD2 | TRBV5-1 | ASSLGLAGSSYNEQF
TRBJ1-6 | 13 | NA | TRBV6-5 | ASSYQTGNNSPLH
TRBJ1-1 | 12 | TRBD1 | TRBV5-8 | ASSAKTGGAEAF
TRBJ1-5 | 11 | NA | TRBV2 | ASSSGERQPQH
TRBJ1-4 | 13 | NA | TRBV15 | ATSRTTATNEKLF
TRBJ1-2 | 10 | NA | TRBV28 | ASSPGEYGYT
TRBJ1-3 | 12 | TRBD1 | TRBV10-3 | AIKGARDGNTIY
TRBJ1-2 | 13 | TRBD1 | TRBV5-4 | ASSVGQGLRGGYT
TRBJ2-1 | 13 | TRBD2 | TRBV3-1/TRBV3-2 | ASSQRLADYNEQF
TRBJ2-7 | 13 | TRBD1 | TRBV7-8 | ASSPLGQENYEQY
TRBJ1-6 | 12 | TRBD1 | TRBV5-5 | ASSSRDSNSPLH
TRBJ1-2 | 14 | TRBD1 | TRBV28 | ASSLTGQGLFHGYT
TRBJ1-1 | 15 | TRBD1 | TRBV19 | ASTTGTGGSVNTEAF
TRBJ2-5 | 11 | TRBD2 | TRBV28 | ASRVAGGETQY
TRBJ1-5 | 13 | NA | TRBV28 | ASKAGTERHRPQH
TRBJ2-7 | 6 | NA | TRBV28 | ATHEQY
TRBJ1-1 | 12 | TRBD1 | TRBV18 | ASSHDRDGTEAF
TRBJ2-3 | 13 | NA | TRBV19 | ASRTGPSITDTQY
TRBJ1-1 | 12 | NA | TRBV5-1 | ASSLVEAGTEAF
TRBJ2-1 | 12 | NA | TRBV5-1 | ASSNTGTLNEQF
TRBJ1-1 | 10 | NA | TRBV30 | AWSGTSTEAF
TRBJ2-7 | 12 | TRBD1 | TRBV11-1 | ASQVTGGSYEQY
TRBJ2-2 | 11 | TRBD1 | TRBV5-1 | ATHRGETGELF
TRBJ2-1 | 13 | TRBD1 | TRBV9 | ASSVSGTGGYEQF
TRBJ2-1 | 18 | TRBD2 | TRBV5-1 | ASSLAPSGGASPFYNEQF
TRBJ1-2 | 12 | TRBD1 | TRBV29-1 | SVEAVSQGSGYT
TRBJ2-2 | 13 | TRBD1 | TRBV2 | ASRNGQGLTGELF
TRBJ1-6 | 12 | NA | TRBV2 | ASSEQGRDSPLH
TRBJ2-7 | 12 | NA | TRBV2 | ASTSDSISYEQY
TRBJ2-7 | 11 | NA | TRBV2 | ASSEEQLAEQY
TRBJ2-1 | 13 | TRBD2 | TRBV7-9 | ASSLSGGSYNEQF